The present T cell receptor (beta chain) was sequenced within a study of T-cell memory formation after mild COVID-19. Across the study: TCR clusters showed largely donor specificity. Overall study results and limits: Still unconfirmed is whether the second-wave clones peaking on day 37 recognized SARS-CoV-2.

V shed 3 bases and J shed 0 bases, with 9 bases lying between them. The CDR3 spans 15 residues. TCRdb re-called the 5' RACE reads through MiXCR, storing one row per CDR3 protein. The repertoire holds 200,000 to 250,000 distinct CDR3 sequences, with 15% as singletons. This clonotype showed up just a few times. Its antigen is still unknown. Sequenced input: PBMCs or a T cell subset sorted from them (not recorded which). The gene calls are TRBV12-3 or TRBV12-4 and TRBJ1-3; D is undetermined. The TCR was taken from an adult woman who had mild COVID-19 (a few samples of this study predate the infection). Cell type and time point are not known. CDR3: CASSLTRRSGNTIYF. CDR3 nucleotide sequence: TGTGCCAGCAGTTTGACGCGGCGCTCTGGAAACACCATATATTTT.